The text below deals with one T cell receptor beta chain. Antigen: not known. Germline V gene lookup returns CDR1 DFQATT and CDR2 SNEGSKA (reference sequence). Trimming took off 1 base at V and 3 bases at J, with 13 bases between the two ends. There are 16 residues in the CDR3. The record originates from a study of CD8 T cells in Susac syndrome. For the study at large: Patients with Susac syndrome had blood drawn and were at that point therapy-naive, on corticosteroids, or on intravenous immunoglobulin alone.

Reverse transcription of roughly 0.45 to 1 ug RNA used random hexamers. A multiplex approach, immunoSEQ multiplex PCR, amplified TCR beta CDR3 across 54 Vbeta and 13 Jbeta. MiXCR was run by TCRdb on the immunoSEQ multiplex PCR reads, yielding one entry per CDR3 protein. This table has about 180,000 distinct CDR3 sequences, 90% to 97% appearing once. Study-wide points: Clonal expansion did not appear in Susac syndrome CD4+ T cell repertoires.

The clonotype comes from a human donor with Susac syndrome. The material sequenced was CD4+ T cells from PBMCs. V and J are TRBV20-1 and TRBJ1-6, with D possibly TRBD1 on 5 matching bases. CDR3 nucleotide sequence: TGCAGTGCTAGAGTCGGGGGGGAGCTCTATAATTCACCCCTCCACTTT. Translated: CSARVGGELYNSPLHF.